This TCR beta chain was sequenced during a study of cytomegalovirus exposure and HLA in healthy donors. For the study at large: There were under 130 million unique TCR beta sequences, drawn from about 180 million T cells, in an earlier analysis.

The CDR3 is made up of 16 amino acids. Germline-derived CDR1 and CDR2 are SEHNR and FQNEAQ (reference sequence). Trimming stripped 2 bases from V and 5 bases from J, with 18 bases between. Primers included in the PCR were 60 Vbeta and 13 Jbeta primers. The assay was immunoSEQ multiplex PCR, and TCRdb's table has in-frame clones only and misses some. This table holds approximately 110,000 clones, about 78% found once. This clone appeared a few times. No antigen is known for it. Study results and caveats: The study reported that TCR beta sequences accurately predicted HLA-A and HLA-B alleles in most subjects. The study dropped some indistinguishable V segments, TRBV6-2 and TRBV6-3 among them.

This chain connects TRBV7-9 to TRBJ2-5, with D possibly TRBD1 on 7 matching bases. This clonotype was obtained from a woman between 40 and 55 years old in good health and CMV-seropositive. Input material: PBMCs. The CDR3 DNA reads as TGTGCCAGCAGCTTACGACAGGCCTCAGGGGGGGAGACCCAGTACTTC. Translated, it gives CASSLRQASGGETQYF. Full variable domain (remainder filled in from reference TRBV7-9 and TRBJ2-5): DTGVSQNPRHKITKRGQNVTFRCDPISEHNRLYWYRQTLGQGPEFLTYFQNEAQLEKSRLLSDRFSAERPKGSFSTLEIQRTEQGDSAMYLCASSLRQASGGETQYFGPGTRLLVL.